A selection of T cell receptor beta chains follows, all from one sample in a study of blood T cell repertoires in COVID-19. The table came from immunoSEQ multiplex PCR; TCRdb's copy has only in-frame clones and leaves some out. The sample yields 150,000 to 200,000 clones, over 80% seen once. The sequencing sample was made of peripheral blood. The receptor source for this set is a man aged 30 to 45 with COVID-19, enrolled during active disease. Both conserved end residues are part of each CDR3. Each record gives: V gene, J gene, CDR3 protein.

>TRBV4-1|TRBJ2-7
CASSQVSGQGAPNSYEQYF
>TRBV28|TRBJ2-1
CASSRGLAHYNEQFF
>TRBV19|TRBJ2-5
CASSIGVGVETQYF
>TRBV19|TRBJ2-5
CASSIRVAGHQETQYF
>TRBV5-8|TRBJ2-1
CASSPGQGLAFYNEQFF
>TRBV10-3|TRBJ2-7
CAIGTSGLSYEQYF
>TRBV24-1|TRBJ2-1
CATSDRRGLAGYNEQFF
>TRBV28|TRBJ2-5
CSSGLDNQETQYF
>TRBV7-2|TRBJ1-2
CASSLPSRGRGYTF
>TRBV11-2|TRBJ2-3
CASRGGGTDTQYF
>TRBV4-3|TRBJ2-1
CASSQDPLAGGHNEQFF
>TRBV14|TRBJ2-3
CASSTQGASTQYF
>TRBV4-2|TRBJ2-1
CASSQGISGWYNEQFF
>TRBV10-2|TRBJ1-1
CASRGQGMNTEAFF
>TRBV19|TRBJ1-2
CASSIQGNYGYTF
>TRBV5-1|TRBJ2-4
CASRPGQGSIQYF
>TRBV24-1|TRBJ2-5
CATSGTGAQETQYF
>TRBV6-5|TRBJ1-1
CASSYSLEGNTEAFF
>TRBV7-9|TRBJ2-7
CASSLVGENEQYF
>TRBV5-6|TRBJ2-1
CASSILAGYYNEQFF
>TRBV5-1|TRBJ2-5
CASSLGTGASETQYF
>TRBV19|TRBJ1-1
CASSIVQGATEAFF